The 14 T cell receptor beta chains reported below all come from one sample, sequenced in a study of T cell changes during pregnancy in multiple sclerosis (dated by TCRdb to between 2019 and 2020). Receptors were amplified or captured by the immunoSEQ multiplex PCR assay. Held by TCRdb, this immuneACCESS table contains in-frame sequences only and omits some clones. Under half of the omission traces to an unresolved V gene where checked; the cause of the rest is unknown. The sample table holds 50,000 to 70,000 clones, of which 93% were seen once. The ten biggest clones cover about 1.7% of the sample. The material sequenced was peripheral blood, taken after pregnancy. All receptors come from a female donor with multiple sclerosis, enrolled in a pregnancy study.

The J gene is TRBJ1-2, the V gene TRBV29-1; D unclear. The germline CDR1 and CDR2 sequences are SQVTM and ANQGSEA. The CDR3 covers 15 residues. V was clipped by 6 bases and J by 3 bases, with 20 bases between them. The CDR3 loop reads CSVADPRVADYGYTF. Written as DNA, the CDR3 is TGCAGCGTCGCCGACCCTCGGGTTGCGGACTATGGCTACACCTTC.

The chain carries TRBV28 and TRBJ1-2; D possibly corresponds to TRBD1 (6 bases). Germline loops: CDR1 MDHEN, CDR2 SYDVKM. Trimming took off 2 bases at V and 6 bases at J, with 28 bases between the two ends. The CDR3 sequence is 19 residues long. CDR3 coding DNA: TGTGCCAGCAGTTTACTTTCCGGCACAGGGTCGAACCTTAGGGATGGCTACACCTTC. It encodes CASSLLSGTGSNLRDGYTF.

The chain has TRBV5-1 and TRBJ2-7; a possible D gene is TRBD2 (6 bases). The CDR3 extends over 15 amino acids. Trimming stripped 2 bases from V and 3 bases from J, with 15 bases between. Germline V lookup: CDR1 SGHRS, CDR2 YFSETQ. The CDR3 region is CASSFPGTGDYEQYF. In DNA, the CDR3 is TGCGCCAGCAGCTTCCCCGGGACGGGAGACTACGAGCAGTACTTC.

This clone was detected only once. V gene TRBV7-9 combines with J gene TRBJ2-1, with 7 bases fitting TRBD1. Germline values: CDR1 SEHNR, CDR2 FQNEAQ (reference sequence). V was pared by 1 base and J by 7 bases, with 10 bases of the junction left unmatched. The CDR3 runs 16 residues. The CDR3 region is CASSLDPQGIWNEQFF. The CDR3 bases are TGTGCCAGCAGCTTAGATCCACAGGGGATTTGGAATGAGCAGTTCTTC. Combining the CDR3 with reference TRBV7-9 and TRBJ2-1 gives the whole variable domain DTGVSQNPRHKITKRGQNVTFRCDPISEHNRLYWYRQTLGQGPEFLTYFQNEAQLEKSRLLSDRFSAERPKGSFSTLEIQRTEQGDSAMYLCASSLDPQGIWNEQFFGPGTRLTVL.

This chain joins TRBV20-1 and TRBJ1-2, with D unresolved. The CDR3 contains 11 residues. Between the trimmed V and J ends, which lost 0 bases and 4 bases, there was a span of 3 bases. The germline V gene has CDR1 DFQATT and CDR2 SNEGSKA (reference sequence). CDR3 in amino acids: CSARDLYGYTF. The CDR3 DNA reads as TGCAGTGCTAGAGATCTCTATGGCTACACCTTC.

The V gene is TRBV28, the J gene TRBJ2-1, with 7 bases identical to TRBD1. Per the germline V gene, CDR1 is MDHEN and CDR2 is SYDVKM. V dropped 4 bases and J dropped 1; count of bases not matched to a gene: 7. The CDR3 length is 16 residues. CDR3 DNA: TGTGCCAGCAGTTCAAGGGGGACAGTTTCCTACAATGAGCAGTTCTTC. This codes for CASSSRGTVSYNEQFF.

The V call is TRBV14, the J call TRBJ2-7; 9 bases agree with TRBD1. The V segment lost 2 bases and the J segment 1 base; nucleotides outside the gene matches: 6. Per the germline V gene, CDR1 is SGHDN and CDR2 is FVKESK. The CDR3 sequence is 16 residues long. CDR3 sequence (DNA): TGTGCCAGCAGCCAAAACCCGGGGACAGGGTCCTACGAGCAGTACTTC. Its protein is CASSQNPGTGSYEQYF.

This clone was counted only a few times. The chain recombines TRBV7-9 with TRBJ1-4; TRBD1 matches at 7 bases. The CDR3 sequence is 14 residues long. Germline CDR1 reads SEHNR; CDR2 reads FQNEAQ (reference sequence). The trim removed 1 base at V and 7 bases at J, leaving 3 bases unmatched. The CDR3 DNA is TGTGCCAGCAGCTTAGGACAGGGCTCTGAAAAACTGTTTTTT. Amino acids: CASSLGQGSEKLFF. The full variable domain, in which reference TRBV7-9 and TRBJ1-4 provide the parts outside the CDR3, is DTGVSQNPRHKITKRGQNVTFRCDPISEHNRLYWYRQTLGQGPEFLTYFQNEAQLEKSRLLSDRFSAERPKGSFSTLEIQRTEQGDSAMYLCASSLGQGSEKLFFGSGTQLSVL.

The chain carries TRBV7-3 and TRBJ1-1; D gene uncertain. The CDR3 covers 14 residues. Germline V CDR1 and CDR2: SGHTA, FQGTGA. V lost 2 bases and J lost 0, with 7 bases in between. CDR3 loop: CASSLHSVNTEAFF. The DNA of the CDR3 is TGTGCCAGCAGCTTACACTCCGTGAACACTGAAGCTTTCTTT.

The chain recombines TRBV6-5 with TRBJ2-1, with TRBD2 as a possible D gene (5 bases). CDR1 and CDR2 (germline): MNHEY, SVGAGI. CDR3 size: 15 residues. Deletions cut 8 bases from V and 0 bases from J, with 14 bases between. CDR3 bases: TGTGCCAGCTCTACTGAGGGCCTCTCCTACAATGAGCAGTTCTTC. Translation: CASSTEGLSYNEQFF.

The gene calls are TRBV30 and TRBJ2-1, with 9 bases that match TRBD2. There are 15 residues in the CDR3. Germline CDR1 is GTSNPN and CDR2 is SVGIG (reference sequence). V was pared by 1 base and J by 8 bases, with 9 bases of the junction left unmatched. CDR3 region: CAWSGGLAGSHEQFF. CDR3 nucleotide sequence: TGTGCCTGGAGTGGCGGGCTAGCGGGAAGTCATGAGCAGTTCTTC.

This chain uses TRBV4-2 with TRBJ2-1, with no clear D. The CDR3 runs to 15 residues. From germline, CDR1 is LGHNA and CDR2 YNFKEQ. The V end lost 4 bases, the J end lost 2 bases, and 12 bases lay between the germline ends. This CDR3 is CASSPPSATYNEQFF. CDR3 DNA sequence: TGTGCCAGCAGCCCCCCCTCCGCTACCTACAATGAGCAGTTCTTC.

CDR3 DNA: TGCGCCAGCAGCCAAGAGTACAGGGCGGACTACGAGCAGTACTTC. The encoded protein is CASSQEYRADYEQYF. The chain links TRBV4-3 to TRBJ2-7, with a weak D call TRBD1 (6 bases). The CDR3 is 15 amino acids. CDR1 is LGHNA and CDR2 is YSLEER in the germline V gene. V was clipped by 0 bases and J by 3 bases, with 12 bases between them.

This chain uses TRBV6-4 with TRBJ2-1; TRBD2 matches at 13 bases. The CDR3 length is 15 residues. V lost 5 bases, J lost 5 bases, and 3 bases stayed unmatched. Germline CDR1 is MRHNA and CDR2 is SNTAGT. DNA of the CDR3: TGTGCCAGCAGTCCACTAGCGGGAGGGAACAATGAGCAGTTCTTC. Its translation: CASSPLAGGNNEQFF.